Presented here are 5 T cell receptor beta chains from one specimen sequenced in a study of cytomegalovirus exposure and HLA in healthy donors. The PCR was carried out with 60 Vbeta primers and 13 Jbeta primers. The data were produced by immunoSEQ multiplex PCR, yet TCRdb's version contains in-frame clones alone and is incomplete. The sample lists 100,000 to 120,000 clones; more than 60% were seen once. Sequencing input: PBMCs. All receptors derive from a man aged 25 to 40 in good health and CMV-seropositive.

The chain recombines TRBV5-5 with TRBJ2-5; D uncertain. Germline-derived CDR1 and CDR2 are SGHKS and YYEKEE (reference sequence). CDR3 size: 13 residues. The V end was cut by 2 bases, the J end by 2 bases, with 7 bases between. The CDR3, as DNA: TGTGCCAGCAGCTTTTCAGTACAAGAGACCCAGTACTTC. It codes for CASSFSVQETQYF. Full variable domain (remainder filled in from reference TRBV5-5 and TRBJ2-5): DAGVTQSPTHLIKTRGQQVTLRCSPISGHKSVSWYQQVLGQGPQFIFQYYEKEERGRGNFPDRFSARQFPNYSSELNVNALLLGDSALYLCASSFSVQETQYFGPGTRLLVL.

The rearrangement links TRBV12-5 to TRBJ2-7, with 9 bases fitting TRBD1. Germline V gene data show CDR1 as LGHNT and CDR2 as FRNRAP. The ends lost 5 bases at V and 6 bases at J; junction bases unmatched: 5. The CDR3 runs 13 residues. CDR3 nucleotides: TGTGCTAGTGGTCTCACAGGGGGCGGCGAGCAGTACTTC. Residues: CASGLTGGGEQYF.

The chain couples TRBV19 to TRBJ2-6, with 7 bases that match TRBD2. The V and J ends lost 6 bases and 0 bases, in that order; junction bases with no gene match: 8. Germline V gene sequence: CDR1 LNHDA, CDR2 SQIVND (reference sequence). CDR3 length equals 17 residues. CDR3 nucleotides: TGTGCCAGTAGAGTCCCCCGGGGGGTCTCTGGGGCCAACGTCCTGACTTTC. This encodes CASRVPRGVSGANVLTF.

This sequence joins TRBV2 and TRBJ2-2; D is possibly TRBD2 (6 bases). Trimming pared 7 bases from V and 1 base from J, leaving 10 bases between. CDR3 length: 14 residues. The germline V gene has CDR1 SNHLY and CDR2 FYNNEI. The CDR3 DNA reads TGTGCCAGCATTCGGGGACTGAACACCGGGGAGCTGTTTTTT. Amino acids: CASIRGLNTGELFF.

The chain carries TRBV21-1 and TRBJ2-2; no DNA check was done on the table's D call, TRBD1. TRBV21-1 is recorded as a pseudogene. The CDR3 covers 17 residues. The CDR3 loop is CASPRAPGHLNTGELFF. Written as DNA, the CDR3 is TGTGCCAGCCCTCGGGCCCCGGGACACCTGAACACCGGGGAGCTGTTTTTT.